These 3 T cell receptor beta chains were all obtained from the same sample, sequenced in a study of blood T cell repertoires in COVID-19 (TCRdb year 2020). The library was made by the immunoSEQ multiplex PCR assay. The clones in this table, taken by TCRdb from immuneACCESS, are in-frame only. Not every clone is retained; where verified, under half of the shortfall comes from an unresolved V gene, and the cause of the rest is unknown. This sample lists around 250,000 clones; approximately 85% were detected once. The ten largest clones take up approximately 6.6% of the sample. Sequencing was performed on PBMCs or T cells enriched from blood (not recorded which). All receptors derive from a woman aged 45-60 years who had been exposed to COVID-19.

This clone was counted once. The chain couples TRBV9 to TRBJ1-1; possible D gene TRBD1, 6 bases. The CDR3 loop spans 17 amino acids. The germline gives CDR1 SGDLS, CDR2 YYNGEE. Trimming pared 0 bases from V and 3 bases from J, leaving 18 bases between. As DNA, the CDR3 is TGTGCCAGCAGCGTAGGTGGGAATTGGGCAGGGGACACTGAAGCTTTCTTT. As protein: CASSVGGNWAGDTEAFF. Looking up the rest from reference TRBV9 and TRBJ1-1 gives the full variable domain: DSGVTQTPKHLITATGQRVTLRCSPRSGDLSVYWYQQSLDQGLQFLIQYYNGEERAKGNILERFSAQQFPDLHSELNLSSLELGDSALYFCASSVGGNWAGDTEAFFGQGTRLTVV.

This chain joins TRBV18 and TRBJ1-1, with D possibly being TRBD1 (6 bases). The CDR3 is 17 residues long. V gave up 1 base and J gave up 5 bases, with 20 bases separating them. From germline, CDR1 is KGHSH and CDR2 LQKENI. CDR3 region: CASSPQGVGGAGTEAFF. CDR3 DNA sequence: TGTGCCAGCTCACCACAAGGAGTGGGGGGGGCGGGAACTGAAGCTTTCTTT.

The V gene is TRBV7-2, the J gene TRBJ2-7, with 7 nucleotides matching TRBD2. CDR1 is SGHTA and CDR2 is FQGNSA in the germline V gene. J was trimmed by 3 bases and V by 5 bases; bases with no gene match: 13. The CDR3 runs to 16 residues. CDR3: CASSPSWSGVNYEQYF. The DNA of the CDR3 is TGTGCCAGCAGCCCTTCCTGGAGCGGGGTAAACTACGAGCAGTACTTC.